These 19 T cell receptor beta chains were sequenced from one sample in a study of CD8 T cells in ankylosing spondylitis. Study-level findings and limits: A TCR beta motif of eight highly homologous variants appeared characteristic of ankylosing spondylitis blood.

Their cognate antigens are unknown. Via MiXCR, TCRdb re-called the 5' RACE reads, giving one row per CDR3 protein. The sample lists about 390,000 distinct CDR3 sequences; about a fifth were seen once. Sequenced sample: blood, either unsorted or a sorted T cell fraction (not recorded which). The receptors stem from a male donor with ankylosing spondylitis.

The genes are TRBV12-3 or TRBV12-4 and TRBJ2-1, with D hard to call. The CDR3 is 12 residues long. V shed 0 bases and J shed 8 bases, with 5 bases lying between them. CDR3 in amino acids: CASSLALHEQFF. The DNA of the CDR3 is TGTGCCAGCAGTTTAGCGCTCCATGAGCAGTTCTTC.

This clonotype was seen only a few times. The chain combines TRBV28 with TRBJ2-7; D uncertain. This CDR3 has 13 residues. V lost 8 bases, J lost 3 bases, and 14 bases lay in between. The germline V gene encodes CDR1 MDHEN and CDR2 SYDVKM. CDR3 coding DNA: TGTGCCAGCGACCGAATGGGCGGCTACGAGCAGTACTTC. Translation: CASDRMGGYEQYF.

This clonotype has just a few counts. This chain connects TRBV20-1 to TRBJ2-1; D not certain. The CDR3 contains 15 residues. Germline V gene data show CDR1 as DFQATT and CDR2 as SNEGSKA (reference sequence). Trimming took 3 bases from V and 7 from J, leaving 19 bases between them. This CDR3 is CSASQGKVSANEQFF. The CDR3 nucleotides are TGCAGTGCTAGTCAAGGAAAGGTCTCGGCTAATGAGCAGTTCTTC.

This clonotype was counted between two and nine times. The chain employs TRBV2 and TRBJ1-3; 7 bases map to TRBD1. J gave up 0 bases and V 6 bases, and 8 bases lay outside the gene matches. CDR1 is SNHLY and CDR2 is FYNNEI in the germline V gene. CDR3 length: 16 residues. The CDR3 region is CASSAGQVRSGNTIYF. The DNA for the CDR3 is TGTGCCAGCAGCGCAGGACAGGTTCGCTCTGGAAACACCATATATTTT.

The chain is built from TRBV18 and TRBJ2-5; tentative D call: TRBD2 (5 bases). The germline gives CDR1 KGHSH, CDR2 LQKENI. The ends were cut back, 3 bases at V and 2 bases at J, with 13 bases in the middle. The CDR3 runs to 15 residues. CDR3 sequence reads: CASSPGRGWQETQYF. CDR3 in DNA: TGTGCCAGCTCACCCGGACGAGGGTGGCAAGAGACCCAGTACTTC.

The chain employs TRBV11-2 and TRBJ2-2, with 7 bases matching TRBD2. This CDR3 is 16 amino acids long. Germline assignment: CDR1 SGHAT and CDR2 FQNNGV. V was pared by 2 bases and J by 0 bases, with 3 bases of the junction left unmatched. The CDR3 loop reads CASSLYRGANTGELFF. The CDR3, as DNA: TGTGCCAGCAGCTTATATCGGGGGGCGAACACCGGGGAGCTGTTTTTT.

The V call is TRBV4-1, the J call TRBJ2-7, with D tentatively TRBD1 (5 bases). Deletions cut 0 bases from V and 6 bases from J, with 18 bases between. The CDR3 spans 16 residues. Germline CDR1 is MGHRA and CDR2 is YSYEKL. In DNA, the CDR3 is TGCGCCAGCAGCCAAGATGGGCGAAGGGGCACCCCCGAGCAGTACTTC. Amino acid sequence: CASSQDGRRGTPEQYF.

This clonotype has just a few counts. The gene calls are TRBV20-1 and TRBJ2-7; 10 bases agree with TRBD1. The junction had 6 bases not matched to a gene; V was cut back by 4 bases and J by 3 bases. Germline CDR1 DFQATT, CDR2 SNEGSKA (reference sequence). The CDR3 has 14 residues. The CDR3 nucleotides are TGCAGTGCTATGGACAGGGGGTACAACTACGAGCAGTACTTC. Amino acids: CSAMDRGYNYEQYF.

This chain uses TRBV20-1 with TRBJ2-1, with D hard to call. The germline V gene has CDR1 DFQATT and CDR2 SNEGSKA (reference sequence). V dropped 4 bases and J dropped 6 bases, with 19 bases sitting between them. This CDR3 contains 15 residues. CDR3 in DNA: TGCAGTGCTACCTGGGGTAGCCGACTCCTCAATGAGCAGTTCTTC. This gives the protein CSATWGSRLLNEQFF.

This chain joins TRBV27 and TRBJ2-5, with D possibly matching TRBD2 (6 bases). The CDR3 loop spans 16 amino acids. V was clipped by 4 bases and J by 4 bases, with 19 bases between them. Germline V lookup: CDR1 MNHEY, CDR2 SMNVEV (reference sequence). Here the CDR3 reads CASSSIREFWAETQYF. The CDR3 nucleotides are TGTGCCAGCAGTTCCATTCGGGAGTTCTGGGCAGAGACCCAGTACTTC.

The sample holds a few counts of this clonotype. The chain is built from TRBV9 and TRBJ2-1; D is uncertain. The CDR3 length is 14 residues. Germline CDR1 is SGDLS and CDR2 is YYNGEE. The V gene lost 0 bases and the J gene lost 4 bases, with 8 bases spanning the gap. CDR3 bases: TGTGCCAGCAGCGTAGGAGCTTCTTACAATGAGCAGTTCTTC. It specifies CASSVGASYNEQFF.

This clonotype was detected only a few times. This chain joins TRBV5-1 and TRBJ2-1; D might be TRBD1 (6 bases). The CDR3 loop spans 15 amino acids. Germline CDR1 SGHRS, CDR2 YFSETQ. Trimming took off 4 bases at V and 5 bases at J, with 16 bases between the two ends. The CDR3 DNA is TGCGCCAGCAGCGTGGTGGCAGGGGAGAACAATGAGCAGTTCTTC. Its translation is CASSVVAGENNEQFF. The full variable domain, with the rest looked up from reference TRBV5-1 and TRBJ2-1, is KAGVTQTPRYLIKTRGQQVTLSCSPISGHRSVSWYQQTPGQGLQFLFEYFSETQRNKGNFPGRFSGRQFSNSRSEMNVSTLELGDSALYLCASSVVAGENNEQFFGPGTRLTVL.

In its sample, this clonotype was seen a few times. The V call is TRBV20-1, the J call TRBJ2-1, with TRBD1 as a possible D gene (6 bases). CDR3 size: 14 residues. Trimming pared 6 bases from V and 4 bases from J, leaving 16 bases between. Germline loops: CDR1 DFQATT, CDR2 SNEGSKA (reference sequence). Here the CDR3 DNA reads TGCAGTGCCAACGGAGAGGGGGATTACAATGAGCAGTTCTTC. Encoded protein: CSANGEGDYNEQFF.

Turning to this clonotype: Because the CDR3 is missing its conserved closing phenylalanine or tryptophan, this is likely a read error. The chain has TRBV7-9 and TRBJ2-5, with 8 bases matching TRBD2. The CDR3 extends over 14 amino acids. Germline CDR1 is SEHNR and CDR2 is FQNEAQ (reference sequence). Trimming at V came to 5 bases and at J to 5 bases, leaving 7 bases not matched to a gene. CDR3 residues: CASSARGGYETQYL. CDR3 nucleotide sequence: TGTGCCAGCAGCGCTCGGGGGGGGTATGAGACCCAGTACCTC.

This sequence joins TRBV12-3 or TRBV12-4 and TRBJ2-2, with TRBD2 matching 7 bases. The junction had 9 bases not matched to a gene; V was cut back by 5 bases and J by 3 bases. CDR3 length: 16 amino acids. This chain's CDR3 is CASSRRAGTYTGELFF. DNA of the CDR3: TGTGCCAGCAGTCGCCGAGCGGGAACGTACACCGGGGAGCTGTTTTTT.

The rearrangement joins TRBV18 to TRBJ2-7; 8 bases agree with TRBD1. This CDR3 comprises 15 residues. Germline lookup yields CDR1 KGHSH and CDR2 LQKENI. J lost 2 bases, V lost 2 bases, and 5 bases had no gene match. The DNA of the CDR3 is TGTGCCAGCTCACCAGGACAGGGCCCCACCTACGAGCAGTACTTC. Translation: CASSPGQGPTYEQYF.

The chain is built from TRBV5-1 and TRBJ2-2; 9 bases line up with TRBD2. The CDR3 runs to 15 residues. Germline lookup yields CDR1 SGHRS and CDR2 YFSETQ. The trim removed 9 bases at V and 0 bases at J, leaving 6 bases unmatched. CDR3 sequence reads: CATWASGTNTGELFF. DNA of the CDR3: TGCGCCACCTGGGCTAGCGGGACGAACACCGGGGAGCTGTTTTTT.

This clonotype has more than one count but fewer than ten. The CDR3 region is CSARDRGRVGTGELFF. The CDR3 nucleotides are TGCAGTGCTAGAGATCGTGGGAGGGTTGGGACCGGGGAGCTGTTTTTT. The V and J genes are TRBV20-1 and TRBJ2-2, with 7 bases lining up with TRBD2. The V segment lost 0 bases and the J segment 5 bases; nucleotides outside the gene matches: 9. CDR3 length equals 16 residues. Germline V gene sequence: CDR1 DFQATT, CDR2 SNEGSKA (reference sequence).

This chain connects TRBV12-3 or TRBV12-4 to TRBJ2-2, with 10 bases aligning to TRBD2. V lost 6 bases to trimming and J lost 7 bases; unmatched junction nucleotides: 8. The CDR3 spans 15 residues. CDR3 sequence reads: CASSTSGRAIGELFF. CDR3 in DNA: TGTGCCAGCAGCACAAGCGGGAGGGCGATCGGGGAGCTGTTTTTT.